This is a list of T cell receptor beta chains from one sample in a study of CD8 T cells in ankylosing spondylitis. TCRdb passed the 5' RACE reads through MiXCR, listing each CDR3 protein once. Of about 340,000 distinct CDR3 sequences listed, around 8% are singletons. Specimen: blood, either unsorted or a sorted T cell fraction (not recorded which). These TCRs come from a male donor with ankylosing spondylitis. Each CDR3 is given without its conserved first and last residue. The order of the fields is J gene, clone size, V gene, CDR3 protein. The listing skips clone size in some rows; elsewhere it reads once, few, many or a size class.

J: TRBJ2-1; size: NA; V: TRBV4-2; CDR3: ASSPGLGVNEQF
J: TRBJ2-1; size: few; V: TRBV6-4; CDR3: ASSESGAYNEQF
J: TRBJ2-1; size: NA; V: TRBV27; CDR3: ASSFGTSGTNEQF
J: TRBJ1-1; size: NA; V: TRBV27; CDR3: ASSFSRRDPSAF
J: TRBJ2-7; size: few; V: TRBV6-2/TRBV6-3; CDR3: ASTGGASYEQY
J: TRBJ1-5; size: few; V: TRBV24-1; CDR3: ATSARTGLHQPQH
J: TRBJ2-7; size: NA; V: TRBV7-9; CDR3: ASSSHTSAPSYEQY
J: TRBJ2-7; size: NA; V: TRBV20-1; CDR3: SARVPGLASNEQY
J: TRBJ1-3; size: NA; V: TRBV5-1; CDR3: ASSFRNTIY
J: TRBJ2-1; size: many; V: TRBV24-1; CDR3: ATARDHPVEQF
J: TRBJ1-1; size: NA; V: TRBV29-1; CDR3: SAGTGAVLAEAF
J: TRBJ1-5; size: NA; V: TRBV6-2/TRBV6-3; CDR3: ASSYDTNQPQH
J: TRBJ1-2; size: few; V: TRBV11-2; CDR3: ASSLQGARNGYT
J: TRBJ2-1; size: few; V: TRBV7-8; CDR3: ASSLRTSGGTNEQF
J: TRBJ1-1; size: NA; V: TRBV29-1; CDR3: SVVGGAFGRGIMNTEAF
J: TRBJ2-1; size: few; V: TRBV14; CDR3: ASSPQLAGYNEQF
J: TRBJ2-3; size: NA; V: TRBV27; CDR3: ASSTGYIDTQY
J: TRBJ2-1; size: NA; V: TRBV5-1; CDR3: ASSGGRDNSYNEQF
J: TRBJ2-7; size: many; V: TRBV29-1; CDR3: SVESPRTSSYEQY
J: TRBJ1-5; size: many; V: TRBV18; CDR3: ASSRGGDQPQH
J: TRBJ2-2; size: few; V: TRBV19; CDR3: ASNPRNTGELF
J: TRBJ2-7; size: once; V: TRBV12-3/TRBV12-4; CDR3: ASTSTGLTYEQY
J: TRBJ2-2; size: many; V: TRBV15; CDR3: ATKQGPSGPGELF
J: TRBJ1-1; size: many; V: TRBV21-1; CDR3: ASSKVNIHTEAF
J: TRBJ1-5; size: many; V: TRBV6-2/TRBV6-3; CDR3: ASSKDYRTARGYQPQH
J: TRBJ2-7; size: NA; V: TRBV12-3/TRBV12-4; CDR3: ASSYGGTPYEQY
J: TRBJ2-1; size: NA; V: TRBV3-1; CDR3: ASLGGHQQF
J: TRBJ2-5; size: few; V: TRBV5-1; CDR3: ASSLGSGINQETQY
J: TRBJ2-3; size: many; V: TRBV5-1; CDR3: ASSLVSGPDTQY